This entry lists 17 T cell receptor beta chains sequenced from one sample in a study of human T cells and chemical hapten exposure. TCRdb ran MiXCR on the 5' RACE reads and lists one entry per CDR3 protein. The table has under 150,000 distinct CDR3 sequences, roughly a fifth seen once. Unseparated into fractions, whole blood served as the source from which total RNA was extracted. The receptors were gathered from a human donor in good health.

A note on this clonotype: The junction departs from germline at one end; a sequencing error may be responsible. The V gene is TRBV7-7, the J gene TRBJ1-5, with 11 bases matching TRBD1. Per the germline V gene, CDR1 is SSHAT and CDR2 is FNYEAQ (reference sequence). The CDR3 is 17 amino acids. The CDR3 nucleotides are TGTGCTAGCAGCGCCACTCTACGGACAGGGGGCTGTCAGCCCCAGCATTTT. Translating gives CASSATLRTGGCQPQHF.

This clonotype showed up just a few times. The rearrangement joins TRBV29-1 to TRBJ1-1; no clear D. Germline V gene sequence: CDR1 SQVTM, CDR2 ANQGSEA. The CDR3 loop spans 10 amino acids. Trimming stripped 5 bases from V and 8 bases from J, with 9 bases between. The CDR3 protein is CSVQSSEAFF. The CDR3 DNA reads as TGCAGCGTTCAGTCAAGCGAAGCTTTCTTT.

This clonotype has at least ten counts. The genes are TRBV5-5 and TRBJ2-5, with D unresolved. Germline loops: CDR1 SGHKS, CDR2 YYEKEE (reference sequence). The V end lost 4 bases, the J end lost 3 bases, and 10 bases lay between the germline ends. The CDR3 length is 13 residues. The CDR3 sequence is CASSRVGEETQYF. In DNA form, the CDR3 reads TGTGCCAGCAGCCGGGTCGGAGAAGAGACCCAGTACTTC.

This clonotype was counted a few times. V gene TRBV7-3 combines with J gene TRBJ2-1; 12 nucleotides align to TRBD2. Germline V lookup: CDR1 SGHTA, CDR2 FQGTGA. V trimming: 4 bases; J trimming: 10 bases; junction bases outside the gene matches: 11. This CDR3 is built from 16 residues. The CDR3 DNA sequence: TGTGCCAGCAGCTCAGACCCCGGACTAGCGGGAAGCGAGCAGTTCTTC. As protein: CASSSDPGLAGSEQFF.

This clonotype was counted only a few times. V and J are TRBV6-1 and TRBJ1-5; D gene unclear. This CDR3 contains 16 residues. V lost 6 bases and J 6 bases, leaving 21 bases between the germline ends. The germline V gene encodes CDR1 MNHNS and CDR2 SASEGT. The CDR3 region has the DNA TGTGCCAGCAGCTTACAATGGGTGAGAGAGATTCAGCCCCAGCATTTT. Its protein product is CASSLQWVREIQPQHF.

The chain carries TRBV19 and TRBJ2-5; 9 nucleotides agree with TRBD1. The CDR3 sequence is 16 residues long. From germline, CDR1 is LNHDA and CDR2 SQIVND (reference sequence). The trim removed 6 bases at V and 4 bases at J, leaving 12 bases unmatched. The CDR3 DNA follows: TGTGCCAGTAGCGTCCGGCCGGGACAGGGCGTAGAGACCCAGTACTTC. This encodes CASSVRPGQGVETQYF.

This CDR3 is CASSFPIGNTIYF. DNA for the CDR3: TGTGCCAGCAGTTTCCCTATAGGAAACACCATATATTTT. V and J are TRBV12-3 or TRBV12-4 and TRBJ1-3; no definite D call. The CDR3 extends over 13 amino acids. Trimming removed 3 bases from V and 4 bases from J, with 7 bases in between.

This clonotype showed up just a few times. The chain is built from TRBV7-9 and TRBJ1-5; D is ambiguous. V was clipped by 1 base and J by 6 bases, with 4 bases between them. Germline values: CDR1 SEHNR, CDR2 FQNEAQ (reference sequence). This CDR3 region has 12 residues. The CDR3 coding sequence is TGTGCCAGCAGCTTAGGGGGTCAGCCCCAGCATTTT. Translation gives CASSLGGQPQHF.

This clonotype has just a few counts. V usage is TRBV3-1 and J usage is TRBJ2-2; TRBD2 agrees at 7 bases. Losses at the gene ends were 7 bases for V and 3 bases for J; bases not matched to a gene: 11. This CDR3 contains 16 residues. Germline V gene data show CDR1 as LGHDT and CDR2 as YNNKEL (reference sequence). The CDR3 sequence is CASTQSGGRYTGELFF. The CDR3 nucleotides are TGTGCCAGCACCCAGTCTGGCGGGAGATACACCGGGGAGCTGTTTTTT.

The CDR3 bases are TGCGCCAGCAGCAAGGACAGCTTGAACACTGAAGCTTTCTTT. This codes for CASSKDSLNTEAFF. The chain carries TRBV5-1 and TRBJ1-1, with D perhaps TRBD1 (6 bases). Germline CDR1 and CDR2: SGHRS and YFSETQ. Trimming removed 4 bases from V and 0 bases from J, with 10 bases in between. There are 14 residues in the CDR3.

V usage is TRBV27 and J usage is TRBJ2-3; 7 bases match TRBD1. The CDR3 runs to 15 residues. The junction had 9 bases not matched to a gene; V was cut back by 6 bases and J by 3 bases. Germline lookup yields CDR1 MNHEY and CDR2 SMNVEV (reference sequence). CDR3 sequence reads: CASSRDRDATDTQYF. Here the CDR3 DNA reads TGTGCCAGCAGCAGGGACAGAGACGCGACAGATACGCAGTATTTT.

Only a few counts were recorded for this clonotype. This chain uses TRBV28 with TRBJ1-4; no firm D call. The germline V and J ends were trimmed by 6 bases and 0 bases, with 8 bases remaining between them. Germline V gene sequence: CDR1 MDHEN, CDR2 SYDVKM. The CDR3 consists of 14 residues. CDR3 in amino acids: CASRVGSTNEKLFF. As DNA, the CDR3 is TGTGCCAGCAGAGTCGGCTCAACTAATGAAAAACTGTTTTTT.

The rearrangement links TRBV5-1 to TRBJ2-5, with a weak D call TRBD1 (6 bases). The germline V and J ends were trimmed by 5 bases and 2 bases, with 13 bases remaining between them. There are 14 residues in the CDR3. CDR1 and CDR2 (germline): SGHRS, YFSETQ. The CDR3: CASSFGQIQETQYF. The CDR3 region has the DNA TGCGCCAGCAGTTTCGGACAGATACAAGAGACCCAGTACTTC.

V is TRBV29-1 and J is TRBJ2-2; 15 positions match TRBD2. CDR3 length: 14 residues. J gave up 5 bases and V 8 bases, and 3 bases lay outside the gene matches. Germline V gives CDR1 SQVTM, CDR2 ANQGSEA. DNA for the CDR3: TGCAGCACGGGACTAGCGGGAGGTACCGGGGAGCTGTTTTTT. Protein: CSTGLAGGTGELFF.

The sample holds many counts of this clonotype. This chain joins TRBV6-2 or TRBV6-3 and TRBJ2-7, with D unresolved. The germline gives CDR1 MNHEY, CDR2 SVGEGT. The CDR3 is 11 residues long. V lost 2 bases, J lost 6 bases, and 5 bases lay in between. The DNA for the CDR3 is TGTGCCAGCAGTTACATCGGCGAGCAGTACTTC. Its protein is CASSYIGEQYF.

The chain joins TRBV6-5 to TRBJ2-7, with D perhaps matching TRBD1 or TRBD2 (6 bases each). V lost 0 bases, J lost 7 bases, and 19 bases lay in between. The CDR3 is 16 residues long. CDR1 is MNHEY and CDR2 is SVGAGI in the germline V gene. The DNA for the CDR3 is TGTGCCAGCAGTTACTCGATGTGGGGGGCGCAGCGGGAGCAGTACTTC. The encoded protein is CASSYSMWGAQREQYF.

V is TRBV30 and J is TRBJ1-1; D is unclear. CDR1 and CDR2 (germline): GTSNPN, SVGIG (reference sequence). The V and J ends lost 0 bases and 9 bases respectively, with 11 bases between them. CDR3 length: 12 amino acids. The CDR3 sequence: CAWSVRPVQAFF. The CDR3 DNA reads TGTGCCTGGAGTGTACGCCCGGTCCAAGCTTTCTTT.